The present T cell receptor beta chain was sequenced within a study of T cell responses to AZD1222 COVID-19 vaccine. Findings and limits, study-wide: Sampling captured repertoires only after the peak T cell response.

V lost 4 bases, J lost 6 bases, and 8 bases stayed unmatched. CDR3 length: 16 residues. The germline V gene encodes CDR1 ENHRY and CDR2 SYGVKD. A note on this clone: The antigen remains undetermined.

Here immunoSEQ multiplex PCR was the method, and the copy in TCRdb shows in-frame clones only, minus some. The profile covers about 140,000 clones, with around 90% appearing a single time and 2.5% to 3.5% taken by the ten largest. The receptor's source is an adult who received the AZD1222 COVID-19 vaccine. V and J are TRBV10-3 and TRBJ1-5; TRBD1 agrees at 11 bases. Sequencing was performed on peripheral blood, taken 28 days after the second AZD1222 dose. Written as DNA, the CDR3 is TGTGCCATCAGTGCGGAGTGGGACAGGGGGGTTCAGCCCCAGCATTTT. Its protein product is CAISAEWDRGVQPQHF.